Shown below are 14 T cell receptor beta chains from a single sample sequenced in a study of T cell responses to AZD1222 COVID-19 vaccine. Sequenced by immunoSEQ multiplex PCR; TCRdb stores in-frame clones only, minus some. The sample lists about 150,000 clones, 91% occurring once. Specimen: peripheral blood, collected on day 0 of AZD1222 vaccination. Receptors originate from an adult in good health.

The chain recombines TRBV24-1 with TRBJ2-1, with TRBD2 matching over 9 bases. Losses at the gene ends were 1 base for V and 7 bases for J; bases not matched to a gene: 4. This CDR3 has 15 amino acids. Germline loops: CDR1 KGHDR, CDR2 SFDVKD. DNA for the CDR3: TGTGCCACCAGTGATTTTAGCGGGAGCATTAATGAGCAGTTCTTC. It translates to CATSDFSGSINEQFF.

The genes are TRBV6-2 or TRBV6-3 and TRBJ1-5; no firm D call. V lost 0 bases and J lost 2, with 5 bases in between. CDR3 length: 14 amino acids. Germline V gene lookup returns CDR1 MNHEY and CDR2 SVGEGT. Written as DNA, the CDR3 is TGTGCCAGCAGTTACTCTTCCGGCAATCAGCCCCAGCATTTT. Residues: CASSYSSGNQPQHF.

The gene calls are TRBV19 and TRBJ1-4; no definite D call. Germline V gene sequence: CDR1 LNHDA, CDR2 SQIVND (reference sequence). Trimming stripped 5 bases from V and 8 bases from J, with 6 bases between. This CDR3 contains 11 residues. DNA of the CDR3: TGTGCCAGTAGTGGGGTGGAAAAACTGTTTTTT. It yields the protein CASSGVEKLFF.

The chain links TRBV10-3 to TRBJ1-4; D uncertain. Germline-derived CDR1 and CDR2 are ENHRY and SYGVKD. The ends were cut back, 5 bases at V and 0 bases at J, with 4 bases in the middle. The CDR3 runs 13 residues. The CDR3 sequence is CAISPATNEKLFF. In DNA form, the CDR3 reads TGTGCCATCAGTCCTGCAACTAATGAAAAACTGTTTTTT.

This clone is deemed medium-sized. The chain employs TRBV7-8 and TRBJ2-6; D not certain. Germline assignment: CDR1 SGHVS and CDR2 FQNEAQ. This CDR3 comprises 17 residues. The V and J ends lost 3 bases and 0 bases respectively, with 12 bases between them. The CDR3 coding sequence is TGTGCCAGCAGCTTGGCTTTCGATAGCTCTGGGGCCAACGTCCTGACTTTC. This encodes CASSLAFDSSGANVLTF.

This chain uses TRBV7-2 with TRBJ2-3; the D gene is possibly TRBD1 (5 bases). V was shortened by 1 base and J by 3 bases, with 11 bases between the two germline ends. The CDR3 has 15 amino acids. Germline CDR1 SGHTA, CDR2 FQGNSA. The CDR3 DNA sequence: TGTGCCAGCAGCTTAGGGGGCAAGAGGACAGATACGCAGTATTTT. Its translation is CASSLGGKRTDTQYF.

V is TRBV7-9 and J is TRBJ2-3; TRBD2 is a possible D gene (7 bases). V dropped 2 bases and J dropped 5 bases, with 14 bases sitting between them. The CDR3 is 15 residues long. Germline V gene sequence: CDR1 SEHNR, CDR2 FQNEAQ (reference sequence). In DNA, the CDR3 is TGTGCCAGCAGCTTACGGGGGGCTGGGGTAGATACGCAGTATTTT. This codes for CASSLRGAGVDTQYF.

The CDR3 region has the DNA TGCGCCAGCAGGGGACAGGGGAACACTGAAGCTTTCTTT. This sequence encodes CASRGQGNTEAFF. This chain joins TRBV5-1 and TRBJ1-1; 9 nucleotides align to TRBD1. The CDR3 is 13 residues long. V lost 5 bases and J lost 1; bases outside the gene matches: 0. Germline V gene data show CDR1 as SGHRS and CDR2 as YFSETQ. Looking up the rest from reference TRBV5-1 and TRBJ1-1 gives the full variable domain: KAGVTQTPRYLIKTRGQQVTLSCSPISGHRSVSWYQQTPGQGLQFLFEYFSETQRNKGNFPGRFSGRQFSNSRSEMNVSTLELGDSALYLCASRGQGNTEAFFGQGTRLTVV.

This clone was seen a handful of times. V is TRBV6-6 and J is TRBJ2-5; no firm D call. CDR3 length equals 14 residues. Deletions cut 5 bases from V and 1 base from J, with 11 bases between. Germline CDR1 is MNHNY and CDR2 is SVGAGI (reference sequence). CDR3 protein: CASSPPGAQETQYF. The CDR3 nucleotides are TGTGCCAGCAGTCCCCCTGGAGCCCAAGAGACCCAGTACTTC.

The rearrangement links TRBV27 to TRBJ1-1; D uncertain. Looked up from germline, CDR1 is MNHEY and CDR2 is SMNVEV (reference sequence). CDR3 length: 14 amino acids. The germline V and J ends were trimmed by 2 bases and 4 bases, with 11 bases remaining between them. The CDR3 DNA follows: TGTGCCAGCAGTTTAGGAGACGCGGGCACTGAAGCTTTCTTT. Its translation: CASSLGDAGTEAFF.

CDR3 sequence reads: CATSRGEGAGANVLTF. The CDR3 DNA reads as TGTGCCACCAGCAGAGGGGAGGGTGCTGGGGCCAACGTCCTGACTTTC. The chain combines TRBV15 with TRBJ2-6; 7 bases agree with TRBD2. This CDR3 is 16 amino acids long. From germline, CDR1 is LNHNV and CDR2 YYDKDF (reference sequence). Trimming cost V 1 base and J 2 bases; bases outside gene matches: 2. Combining the CDR3 with reference TRBV15 and TRBJ2-6 gives the whole variable domain DAMVIQNPRYQVTQFGKPVTLSCSQTLNHNVMYWYQQKSSQAPKLLFHYYDKDFNNEADTPDNFQSRRPNTSFCFLDIRSPGLGDTAMYLCATSRGEGAGANVLTFGAGSRLTVL.

V gene TRBV5-1 combines with J gene TRBJ1-1; 7 bases fit TRBD1. Unmatched junction bases numbered 17, after V lost 4 bases and J lost 5 bases. The CDR3 has 17 amino acids. Per the germline V gene, CDR1 is SGHRS and CDR2 is YFSETQ. The CDR3 coding sequence is TGCGCCAGCAGCCCTAATTTTTCAGGGGGGAGGGAGACTGAAGCTTTCTTT. Amino acid sequence: CASSPNFSGGRETEAFF.

The chain combines TRBV3-1 (or the pseudogene TRBV3-2) with TRBJ2-5; maybe TRBD2 (5 bases). Trimming took 3 bases from V and 4 from J, leaving 12 bases between them. In germline, CDR1 is LGHDT, CDR2 YNNKEL (reference sequence). This CDR3 spans 14 amino acids. This CDR3 reads CASSHLAEAETQYF. DNA of the CDR3: TGTGCCAGCAGCCACCTAGCAGAAGCAGAGACCCAGTACTTC.

CDR3 nucleotides: TGTGCCAGCAGTTACTCAGGCGGTACCTACGAGCAGTACTTC. Translation: CASSYSGGTYEQYF. The rearrangement uses TRBV6-5 and TRBJ2-7; no clear D gene. Looked up from germline, CDR1 is MNHEY and CDR2 is SVGAGI. V dropped 0 bases and J dropped 2 bases, with 8 bases sitting between them. The CDR3 totals 14 residues.